This T cell receptor (beta chain) was recovered during a study of blood T cell repertoires in COVID-19. Study as a whole: Nucleic acid was either cDNA or gDNA, and it came from T cells, B-cell-depleted T cells, or PBMCs.

Some clones are missing from TCRdb's copy, which holds only in-frame ones; the method was immunoSEQ multiplex PCR. The sample yields 90,000 to 150,000 clones, roughly 80% seen once. Per the germline V gene, CDR1 is SGHKS and CDR2 is YYEKEE (reference sequence). Trimming left V 0 bases short and J 5 bases short, with 12 bases between. CDR3 length equals 14 residues. This sequence joins TRBV5-5 and TRBJ2-7; tentatively, D is TRBD2 (6 bases). Source material: peripheral blood. This clonotype was obtained from a human donor in a cohort sampled during active COVID-19. CDR3 loop: CASSLAGESHEQYF. CDR3 DNA sequence: TGTGCCAGCAGCTTGGCGGGGGAGAGCCACGAGCAGTACTTC. Full variable domain (missing parts from reference TRBV5-5 and TRBJ2-7): DAGVTQSPTHLIKTRGQQVTLRCSPISGHKSVSWYQQVLGQGPQFIFQYYEKEERGRGNFPDRFSARQFPNYSSELNVNALLLGDSALYLCASSLAGESHEQYFGPGTRLTVT.